The rows below give T cell receptor beta chains drawn from one sample of a study of shared clonotypes between healthy human individuals. The table came from immunoSEQ multiplex PCR; TCRdb's copy has only in-frame clones and leaves some out. The sample carries roughly 2,500,000 clones, approximately 93% recorded once. The sequenced sample consisted of naive CD4+ T cells from PBMCs. The receptors were sampled from a man younger than 35 in good health. Some clones in this sample may be carry-over from other donors' samples. Each CDR3 is given with its conserved first and last residue. Each record gives: V gene, D gene, clone size, J gene, CDR3 DNA, CDR3 protein. The D gene is left open where the match is weak. Not all rows give a size; the values are once, few, many and, for expanded clones, a class.

V gene: TRBV5-4; D gene: TRBD2; clone size: NA; J gene: TRBJ2-3; CDR3 DNA: TGTGCCAGCAGCTTGGCGGGTCTAGCGGGAACTTGGGATACGCAGTATTTT; CDR3 protein: CASSLAGLAGTWDTQYF
V gene: TRBV28; D gene: NA; clone size: NA; J gene: TRBJ2-2; CDR3 DNA: TGTGCCAGCAGCTACGGGACCACGAACACCGGGGAGCTGTTTTTT; CDR3 protein: CASSYGTTNTGELFF
V gene: TRBV27; D gene: TRBD1; clone size: NA; J gene: TRBJ1-1; CDR3 DNA: TGTGCCAGCAGTTCTCCAGGCAGGGGGCTTGCTGAAGCTTTCTTT; CDR3 protein: CASSSPGRGLAEAFF
V gene: TRBV11-2; D gene: NA; clone size: NA; J gene: TRBJ2-7; CDR3 DNA: TGTGCCAGCAGCGCCCGCCACGAGCAGTACTTC; CDR3 protein: CASSARHEQYF
V gene: TRBV15; D gene: NA; clone size: NA; J gene: TRBJ1-2; CDR3 DNA: TGTGCCACCAGCAGAGAGGGGGGATATGGCTACACCTTC; CDR3 protein: CATSREGGYGYTF
V gene: TRBV27; D gene: NA; clone size: NA; J gene: TRBJ1-6; CDR3 DNA: TGTGCCAGCAGACCGCAGGGGCCCAATTCACCCCTCCACTTT; CDR3 protein: CASRPQGPNSPLHF
V gene: TRBV11-3; D gene: TRBD1; clone size: NA; J gene: TRBJ1-1; CDR3 DNA: TGTGCCAGCAGCTCTGGGGGACAGGTGAACACTGAAGCTTTCTTT; CDR3 protein: CASSSGGQVNTEAFF
V gene: TRBV7-3; D gene: TRBD2; clone size: NA; J gene: TRBJ2-5; CDR3 DNA: TGTGCCAGCAGCTTAACAGCGGGAGGACTGGAGACCCAGTACTTC; CDR3 protein: CASSLTAGGLETQYF
V gene: TRBV11-2; D gene: TRBD1; clone size: once; J gene: TRBJ1-4; CDR3 DNA: TGTGCCAGCAGCCACTGGTTAGGACAGGGGAATGAAAAACTGTTTTTT; CDR3 protein: CASSHWLGQGNEKLFF
V gene: TRBV10-2; D gene: NA; clone size: NA; J gene: TRBJ1-1; CDR3 DNA: TGCGCCAGCAAGGACAGCGAGAACACTGAAGCTTTCTTT; CDR3 protein: CASKDSENTEAFF
V gene: TRBV10-3; D gene: NA; clone size: NA; J gene: TRBJ1-5; CDR3 DNA: TGTGCCATCAGTGAGTCTTTGATGGATCAGCCCCAGCATTTT; CDR3 protein: CAISESLMDQPQHF
V gene: TRBV28; D gene: NA; clone size: NA; J gene: TRBJ2-7; CDR3 DNA: TGTGCCACCCAGGGGGGCGGGTTCGACGAGCAGTACTTC; CDR3 protein: CATQGGGFDEQYF
V gene: TRBV29-1; D gene: NA; clone size: once; J gene: TRBJ1-2; CDR3 DNA: TGCAGCGTTGAATTTTCCCGGGATAACTATGGCTACACCTTC; CDR3 protein: CSVEFSRDNYGYTF
V gene: TRBV6-1; D gene: TRBD1; clone size: NA; J gene: TRBJ2-7; CDR3 DNA: TGTGCCAGCAGTGCTGTACCGGGACAGGGGGGAGAGCAGTACTTC; CDR3 protein: CASSAVPGQGGEQYF
V gene: TRBV6-6; D gene: NA; clone size: NA; J gene: TRBJ1-2; CDR3 DNA: TGTGCCAGCAGTAAGCCGGGAGGGGATGGCTACACCTTC; CDR3 protein: CASSKPGGDGYTF
V gene: TRBV5-6; D gene: NA; clone size: NA; J gene: TRBJ2-2; CDR3 DNA: TGTGCCAGCAGCTTGCGGCGGATAGTCGGTCCCGGGGAGCTGTTTTTT; CDR3 protein: CASSLRRIVGPGELFF
V gene: TRBV25-1; D gene: TRBD1; clone size: NA; J gene: TRBJ2-1; CDR3 DNA: TGTGCCAGCAGTGCAGCAGGGGGTTCCTACAATGAGCAGTTCTTC; CDR3 protein: CASSAAGGSYNEQFF
V gene: TRBV7-2; D gene: NA; clone size: NA; J gene: TRBJ2-3; CDR3 DNA: TGTGCCAGCAGCAAGAGGTTGGCTAGCGAAGATACGCAGTATTTT; CDR3 protein: CASSKRLASEDTQYF
V gene: TRBV15; D gene: NA; clone size: NA; J gene: TRBJ2-4; CDR3 DNA: TGTGCCACCAGCAGCAGGGGATTCTATAACATTCAGTACTTC; CDR3 protein: CATSSRGFYNIQYF
V gene: TRBV2; D gene: NA; clone size: NA; J gene: TRBJ1-5; CDR3 DNA: TGTGCCAGCAGTGAAGTGGCAAGTAATCAGCCCCAGCATTTT; CDR3 protein: CASSEVASNQPQHF
V gene: TRBV27; D gene: NA; clone size: NA; J gene: TRBJ1-2; CDR3 DNA: TGTGCCAGCAGATATATAGGACCTCAAAAAAACTATGGCTACACCTTC; CDR3 protein: CASRYIGPQKNYGYTF
V gene: TRBV2; D gene: NA; clone size: NA; J gene: TRBJ2-1; CDR3 DNA: TGTGCCAGCAGTGAATCCAGGGTGAATGAGCAGTTCTTC; CDR3 protein: CASSESRVNEQFF
V gene: TRBV10-3; D gene: NA; clone size: NA; J gene: TRBJ2-2; CDR3 DNA: TGTGCCATCAGTGAGTCGAAAGGGACTGCGGGCACCGGGGAGCTGTTTTTT; CDR3 protein: CAISESKGTAGTGELFF
V gene: TRBV27; D gene: TRBD2; clone size: NA; J gene: TRBJ2-7; CDR3 DNA: TGTGCCAGCAGTTTGGGGACTAGCGGGACCACCTACGAGCAGTACTTC; CDR3 protein: CASSLGTSGTTYEQYF
V gene: TRBV23-1; D gene: TRBD1; clone size: NA; J gene: TRBJ1-5; CDR3 DNA: TGCGCCAGCAGTACGGGAAACAGGGGGCGACCGCCCCAGCATTTT; CDR3 protein: CASSTGNRGRPPQHF
V gene: TRBV6-5; D gene: NA; clone size: NA; J gene: TRBJ2-3; CDR3 DNA: TGTGCCAGCAGTCCGGTTTATATGCAGGGCGCGCAGTATTTT; CDR3 protein: CASSPVYMQGAQYF
V gene: TRBV5-1; D gene: NA; clone size: once; J gene: TRBJ1-3; CDR3 DNA: TGCGCCAGCAGCGCTACCACGGGAGGACTAGACACCATATATTTT; CDR3 protein: CASSATTGGLDTIYF
V gene: TRBV9; D gene: TRBD1; clone size: NA; J gene: TRBJ2-1; CDR3 DNA: TGTGCCAGCAGCGTGGGACAGCACAATGAGCAGTTCTTC; CDR3 protein: CASSVGQHNEQFF
V gene: TRBV9; D gene: TRBD1; clone size: NA; J gene: TRBJ2-3; CDR3 DNA: TGTGCCAGCGCAGGGGGAGTGACAGATACGCAGTATTTT; CDR3 protein: CASAGGVTDTQYF
V gene: TRBV5-1; D gene: NA; clone size: NA; J gene: TRBJ2-2; CDR3 DNA: TGCGCCAGCAGCTTGGTTGTTAACACCGGGGAGCTGTTTTTT; CDR3 protein: CASSLVVNTGELFF
V gene: TRBV5-1; D gene: NA; clone size: NA; J gene: TRBJ2-1; CDR3 DNA: TGCGCCAGCAGCTTAGACAGGATCAATGAGCAGTTCTTC; CDR3 protein: CASSLDRINEQFF
V gene: TRBV28; D gene: NA; clone size: NA; J gene: TRBJ1-5; CDR3 DNA: TGTGCCAGCAACCCCCTGGTTCGTCCTAGCAATCAGCCCCAGCATTTT; CDR3 protein: CASNPLVRPSNQPQHF
V gene: TRBV28; D gene: TRBD1; clone size: NA; J gene: TRBJ1-1; CDR3 DNA: TGTGCCAGCAGGCTAAGGACCTCAGGGGGGACTGAAGCTTTCTTT; CDR3 protein: CASRLRTSGGTEAFF
V gene: TRBV27; D gene: NA; clone size: NA; J gene: TRBJ2-2; CDR3 DNA: TGTGCCAGCAGTTTACAGCGGAACACCGGGGAGCTGTTTTTT; CDR3 protein: CASSLQRNTGELFF
V gene: TRBV21-1; D gene: NA; clone size: NA; J gene: TRBJ2-7; CDR3 DNA: TGTGCCAGCAACCTGAAGAGGGGCTCCTACGAGCAGTACTTC; CDR3 protein: CASNLKRGSYEQYF
V gene: TRBV7-9; D gene: TRBD1; clone size: once; J gene: TRBJ1-4; CDR3 DNA: TGTGCCAGCAGCCGCGTCGGGGGGACAGGGACCGAAAAACTGTTTTTT; CDR3 protein: CASSRVGGTGTEKLFF
V gene: TRBV5-4; D gene: NA; clone size: NA; J gene: TRBJ2-1; CDR3 DNA: TGTGCCAGCAGCCTGGGCCCCGCCGGCTACAATGAGCAGTTCTTC; CDR3 protein: CASSLGPAGYNEQFF